What follows are 15 T cell receptor beta chains derived from one specimen sequenced in a study of identical twins. Via MiXCR, TCRdb re-called the 5' RACE reads, giving one row per CDR3 protein. There are roughly 1.6 million distinct CDR3 sequences in the sample; 32% occur only once, and approximately 0.29% lies in the top ten. Specimen: cord blood. Source of these receptors: a newborn girl in good health.

This clonotype was detected ten times or more. The rearrangement joins TRBV24-1 to TRBJ1-2; D is possibly TRBD1 (6 bases). In germline, CDR1 is KGHDR, CDR2 SFDVKD. The germline V and J ends were trimmed by 12 bases and 7 bases, with 20 bases remaining between them. This CDR3 is 13 amino acids long. CDR3 sequence reads: CAAALQGSGGYTF. CDR3 nucleotide sequence: TGTGCCGCAGCGTTACAGGGATCTGGTGGCTACACCTTC.

The chain recombines TRBV20-1 with TRBJ2-7; D unclear. The CDR3 runs 12 residues. Germline lookup yields CDR1 DFQATT and CDR2 SNEGSKA (reference sequence). V was shortened by 4 bases and J by 5 bases, with 12 bases between the two germline ends. CDR3 DNA: TGCAGTGCTACTGGGCAGGTCAACGAGCAGTACTTC. Amino acids: CSATGQVNEQYF.

This clonotype was picked up many times. The CDR3 sequence: CASSLYPGGSTDTQYF. CDR3 nucleotides: TGTGCCAGCAGTTTATACCCGGGAGGGAGTACAGATACGCAGTATTTT. V and J are TRBV27 and TRBJ2-3; 8 bases are shared with TRBD2. The junction had 6 bases not matched to a gene; V was cut back by 1 base and J by 3 bases. In germline, CDR1 is MNHEY, CDR2 SMNVEV (reference sequence). The CDR3 consists of 16 residues.

The chain employs TRBV7-2 and TRBJ2-3, with TRBD2 matching 10 bases. Germline-derived CDR1 and CDR2 are SGHTA and FQGNSA. The CDR3 runs 16 residues. Losses at the gene ends were 4 bases for V and 2 bases for J; bases not matched to a gene: 6. The chain's CDR3 is CASSSSLAGATDTQYF. CDR3 in DNA: TGTGCCAGCAGCTCATCGCTAGCGGGGGCCACAGATACGCAGTATTTT.

V usage is TRBV27 and J usage is TRBJ2-3; D may be TRBD1 (6 bases). Deletions cut 5 bases from V and 6 bases from J, with 15 bases between. The CDR3 loop spans 14 amino acids. From germline, CDR1 is MNHEY and CDR2 SMNVEV (reference sequence). CDR3 coding DNA: TGTGCCAGCAGTCTACAACAGGGAAGTGATACGCAGTATTTT. This sequence encodes CASSLQQGSDTQYF.

This clonotype was observed a few times. The V call is TRBV18, the J call TRBJ2-7; the D call may be TRBD1 or TRBD2 (5 bases each). Germline V gives CDR1 KGHSH, CDR2 LQKENI. The V end lost 3 bases, the J end lost 2 bases, and 11 bases lay between the germline ends. This CDR3 is built from 14 residues. CDR3 residues: CASSPGTRAYEQYF. As DNA, the CDR3 is TGTGCCAGCTCACCGGGGACGAGGGCCTACGAGCAGTACTTC.

The V gene is TRBV5-1, the J gene TRBJ2-2; 12 bases align to TRBD2. Trimming at V came to 5 bases and at J to 0 bases, leaving 8 bases not matched to a gene. From germline, CDR1 is SGHRS and CDR2 YFSETQ. The CDR3 is made up of 18 amino acids. The CDR3 spells CASRGLAGRTSNTGELFF. CDR3 bases: TGCGCCAGCAGAGGACTAGCGGGGAGAACATCGAACACCGGGGAGCTGTTTTTT.

This clonotype was seen only a few times. This rearrangement joins TRBV5-1 to TRBJ1-2; 8 bases are shared with TRBD1. This CDR3 is 14 amino acids long. V lost 0 bases and J lost 6; bases outside the gene matches: 4. From germline, CDR1 is SGHRS and CDR2 YFSETQ. CDR3 sequence: CASSLGGQGNGYTF. CDR3 nucleotide sequence: TGCGCCAGCAGCTTGGGCGGACAGGGAAATGGCTACACCTTC.

This clonotype was seen a few times. The rearrangement joins TRBV12-3 or TRBV12-4 to TRBJ2-3; 8 nucleotides agree with TRBD2. This CDR3 spans 17 amino acids. The J segment lost 1 base and the V segment lost 5 bases, leaving 11 bases of the junction unmatched. The CDR3 is CASSLLIAGIRTDTQYF. The DNA of the CDR3 is TGTGCCAGCAGTCTCCTGATAGCGGGGATACGCACAGATACGCAGTATTTT.

This clonotype was seen only a few times. This chain links TRBV4-2 with TRBJ1-2, with a weak D call TRBD1 (6 bases). V shed 1 base and J shed 0 bases, with 12 bases lying between them. Per germline, CDR1 LGHNA and CDR2 YNFKEQ. CDR3 length: 16 residues. The CDR3 DNA reads as TGTGCCAGCAGCCAAGGGTCCAGGGGTACTAACTATGGCTACACCTTC. Protein sequence: CASSQGSRGTNYGYTF.

On this clonotype itself: This could be a read error, since a much larger clone is one nucleotide away. The V gene is TRBV12-3 or TRBV12-4, the J gene TRBJ2-3; 7 bases line up with TRBD2. The CDR3 consists of 14 residues. DNA of the CDR3: TGTGCCAGCAGTTTCGGGAGGCCCACAGATGCGCAGTATTTT. Its protein product is CASSFGRPTDAQYF.

The rearrangement uses TRBV28 and TRBJ2-7; TRBD1 matches 11 bases. The CDR3 is 16 amino acids. The junction had 13 bases not matched to a gene; V was cut back by 7 bases and J by 5 bases. From germline, CDR1 is MDHEN and CDR2 SYDVKM. This chain's CDR3 is CASILSKGQGDHEQYF. CDR3 coding DNA: TGTGCCAGCATCCTATCTAAGGGACAGGGGGACCACGAGCAGTACTTC.

This clonotype has at least ten counts. The rearrangement links TRBV18 to TRBJ1-2; D not certain. Germline V lookup: CDR1 KGHSH, CDR2 LQKENI. Trimming stripped 0 bases from V and 8 bases from J, with 7 bases between. The CDR3 is 12 residues long. The CDR3 coding sequence is TGTGCCAGCTCACCACCGGGGAGCGGCTACACCTTC. Translating it yields CASSPPGSGYTF.

The chain joins TRBV4-1 to TRBJ1-2; 8 bases match TRBD1. The CDR3 contains 15 residues. Per the germline V gene, CDR1 is MGHRA and CDR2 is YSYEKL. J gave up 4 bases and V 2 bases, and 6 bases lay outside the gene matches. The CDR3 spells CASSQYSGTGYGYTF. The CDR3 DNA reads as TGCGCCAGCAGCCAATATTCCGGGACAGGCTATGGCTACACCTTC.

The V gene is TRBV27, the J gene TRBJ1-6; D unclear. CDR1 MNHEY and CDR2 SMNVEV come from the germline V gene (reference sequence). The CDR3 is 15 residues long. Trimming stripped 0 bases from V and 8 bases from J, with 11 bases between. CDR3 in amino acids: CASSLSTAGHSPLHF. The CDR3 DNA sequence: TGTGCCAGCAGTTTATCGACGGCAGGTCATTCACCCCTCCACTTT.